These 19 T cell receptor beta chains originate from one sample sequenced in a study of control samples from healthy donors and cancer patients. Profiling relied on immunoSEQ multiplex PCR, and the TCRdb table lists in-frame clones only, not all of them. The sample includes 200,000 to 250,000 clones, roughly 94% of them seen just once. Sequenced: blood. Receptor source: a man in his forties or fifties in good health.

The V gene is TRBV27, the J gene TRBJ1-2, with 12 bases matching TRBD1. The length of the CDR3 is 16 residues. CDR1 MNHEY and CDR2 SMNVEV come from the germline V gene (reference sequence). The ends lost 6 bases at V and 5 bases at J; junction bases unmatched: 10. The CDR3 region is CASRDPGQGAGYGYTF. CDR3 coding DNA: TGTGCCAGCAGGGACCCGGGACAGGGGGCTGGGTATGGCTACACCTTC.

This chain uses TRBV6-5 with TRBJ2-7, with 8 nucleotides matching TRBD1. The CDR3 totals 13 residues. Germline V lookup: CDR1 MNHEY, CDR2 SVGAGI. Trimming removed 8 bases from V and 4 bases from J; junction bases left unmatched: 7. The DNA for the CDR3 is TGTGCCAGCGCCCGCAGACAGGGGTACGAGCAGTACGTC. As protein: CASARRQGYEQYV.

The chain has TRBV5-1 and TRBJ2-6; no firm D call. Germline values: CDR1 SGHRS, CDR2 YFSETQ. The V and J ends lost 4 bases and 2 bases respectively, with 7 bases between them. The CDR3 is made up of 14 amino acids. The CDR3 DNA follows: TGCGCCAGCAGCGCCGACCCTGGGGCCAACGTCCTGACTTTC. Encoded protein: CASSADPGANVLTF.

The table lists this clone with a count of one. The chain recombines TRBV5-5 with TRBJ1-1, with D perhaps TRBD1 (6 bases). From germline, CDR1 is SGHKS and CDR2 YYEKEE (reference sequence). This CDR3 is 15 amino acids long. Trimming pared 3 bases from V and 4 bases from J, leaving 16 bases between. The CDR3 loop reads CASSYAGAGGTEAFF. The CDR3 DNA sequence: TGTGCCAGCAGCTACGCGGGGGCAGGAGGCACTGAAGCTTTCTTT.

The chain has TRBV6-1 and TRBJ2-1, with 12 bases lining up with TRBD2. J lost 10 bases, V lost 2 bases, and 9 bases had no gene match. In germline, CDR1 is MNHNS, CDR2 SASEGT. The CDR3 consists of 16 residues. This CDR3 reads CASSESLAGGSREQFF. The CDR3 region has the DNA TGTGCCAGCAGTGAATCCCTAGCGGGGGGGTCCAGGGAGCAGTTCTTC.

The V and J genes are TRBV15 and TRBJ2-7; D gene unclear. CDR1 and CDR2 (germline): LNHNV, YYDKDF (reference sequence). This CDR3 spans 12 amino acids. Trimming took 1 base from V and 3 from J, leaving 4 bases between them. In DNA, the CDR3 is TGTGCCACCAGCAGAGGGATCTACGAGCAGTACTTC. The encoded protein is CATSRGIYEQYF. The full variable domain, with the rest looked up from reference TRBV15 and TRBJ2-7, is DAMVIQNPRYQVTQFGKPVTLSCSQTLNHNVMYWYQQKSSQAPKLLFHYYDKDFNNEADTPDNFQSRRPNTSFCFLDIRSPGLGDTAMYLCATSRGIYEQYFGPGTRLTVT.

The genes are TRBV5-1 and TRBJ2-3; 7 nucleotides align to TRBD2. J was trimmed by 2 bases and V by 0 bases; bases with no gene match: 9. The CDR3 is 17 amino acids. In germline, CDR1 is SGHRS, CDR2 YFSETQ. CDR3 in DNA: TGCGCCAGCAGCTTGGGAGGCGGGGGTACGACCACAGATACGCAGTATTTT. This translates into CASSLGGGGTTTDTQYF.

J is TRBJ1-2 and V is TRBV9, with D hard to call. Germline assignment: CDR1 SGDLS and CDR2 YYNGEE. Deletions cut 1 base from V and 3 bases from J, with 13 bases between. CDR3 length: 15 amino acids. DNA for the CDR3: TGTGCCAGCAGCGTAATCCCCGGGCAGGACTATGGCTACACCTTC. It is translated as CASSVIPGQDYGYTF.

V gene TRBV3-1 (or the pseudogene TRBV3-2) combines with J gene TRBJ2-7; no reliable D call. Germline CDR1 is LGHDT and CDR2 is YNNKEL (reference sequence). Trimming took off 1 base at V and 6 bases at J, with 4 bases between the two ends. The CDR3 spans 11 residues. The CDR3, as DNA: TGTGCCAGCAGCCAAGGAGGCGAGCAGTACGTC. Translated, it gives CASSQGGEQYV.

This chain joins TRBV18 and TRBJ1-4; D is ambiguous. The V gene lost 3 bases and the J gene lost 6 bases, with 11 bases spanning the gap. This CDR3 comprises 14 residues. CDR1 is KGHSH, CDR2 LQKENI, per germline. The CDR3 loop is CASSPGIGDEKLFF. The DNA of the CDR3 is TGTGCCAGCTCACCGGGTATTGGGGATGAAAAACTGTTTTTT.

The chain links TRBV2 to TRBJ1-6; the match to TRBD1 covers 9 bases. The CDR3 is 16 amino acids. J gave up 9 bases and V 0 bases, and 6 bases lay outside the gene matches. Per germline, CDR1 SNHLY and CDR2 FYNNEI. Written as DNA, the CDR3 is TGTGCCAGCAGTGAAGCTAAGGGGACAGGGACTTCACCCCTCCACTTT. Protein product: CASSEAKGTGTSPLHF.

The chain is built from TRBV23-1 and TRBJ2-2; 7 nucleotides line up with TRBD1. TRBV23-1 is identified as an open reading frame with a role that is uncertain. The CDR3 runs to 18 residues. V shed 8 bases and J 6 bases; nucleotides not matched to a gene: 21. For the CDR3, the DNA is TGCGCCAGCCTCAAAGGGGGCTCAATCAAAGATATTGCCGGGGAGCTGTTTTTT. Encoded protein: CASLKGGSIKDIAGELFF.

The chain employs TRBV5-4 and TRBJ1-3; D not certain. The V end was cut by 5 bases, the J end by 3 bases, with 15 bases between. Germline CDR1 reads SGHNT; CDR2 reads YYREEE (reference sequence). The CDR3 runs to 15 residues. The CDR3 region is CASRRGTGNGNTIYF. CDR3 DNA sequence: TGTGCCAGCAGGCGTGGCACGGGGAATGGAAACACCATATATTTT.

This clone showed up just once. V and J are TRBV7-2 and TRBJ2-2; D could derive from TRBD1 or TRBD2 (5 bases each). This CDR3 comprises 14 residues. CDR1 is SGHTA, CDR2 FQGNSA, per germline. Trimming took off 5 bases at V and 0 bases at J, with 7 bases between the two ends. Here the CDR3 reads CASSTGPNTGELFF. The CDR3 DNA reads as TGTGCCAGCAGCACGGGGCCGAACACCGGGGAGCTGTTTTTT.

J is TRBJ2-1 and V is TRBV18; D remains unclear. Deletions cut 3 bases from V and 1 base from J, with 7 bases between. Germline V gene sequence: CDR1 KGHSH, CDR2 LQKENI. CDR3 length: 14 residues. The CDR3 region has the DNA TGTGCCAGCTCACCCGGGCAGTCCTACAATGAGCAGTTCTTC. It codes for CASSPGQSYNEQFF.

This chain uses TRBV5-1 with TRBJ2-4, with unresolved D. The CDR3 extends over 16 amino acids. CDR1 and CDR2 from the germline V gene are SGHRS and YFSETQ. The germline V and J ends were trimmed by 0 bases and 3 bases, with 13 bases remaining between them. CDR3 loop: CASSLESPVVKNIQYF. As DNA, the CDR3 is TGCGCCAGCAGCTTGGAAAGTCCCGTGGTCAAAAACATTCAGTACTTC.

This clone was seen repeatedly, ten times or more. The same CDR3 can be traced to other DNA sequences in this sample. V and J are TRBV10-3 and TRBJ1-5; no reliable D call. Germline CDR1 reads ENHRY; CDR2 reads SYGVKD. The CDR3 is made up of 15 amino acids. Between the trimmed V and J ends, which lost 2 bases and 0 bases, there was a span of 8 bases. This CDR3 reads CAISEGRNSNQPQHF. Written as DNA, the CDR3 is TGTGCCATCAGTGAGGGACGGAATAGCAATCAGCCCCAGCATTTT.

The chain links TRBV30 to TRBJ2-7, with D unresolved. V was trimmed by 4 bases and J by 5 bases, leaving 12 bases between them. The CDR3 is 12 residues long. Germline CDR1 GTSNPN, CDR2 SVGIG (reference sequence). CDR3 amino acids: CAWTPTLHEQYF. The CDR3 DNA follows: TGTGCCTGGACCCCCACCCTGCACGAGCAGTACTTC.

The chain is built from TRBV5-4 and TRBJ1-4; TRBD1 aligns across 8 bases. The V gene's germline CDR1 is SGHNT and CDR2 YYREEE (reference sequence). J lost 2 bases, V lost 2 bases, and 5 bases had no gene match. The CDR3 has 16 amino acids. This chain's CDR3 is CASSFQGAGTNEKLFF. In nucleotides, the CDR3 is TGTGCCAGCAGCTTTCAGGGGGCCGGGACTAATGAAAAACTGTTTTTT.